This entry lists 6 T cell receptor beta chains sequenced from one sample in a study of blood T cell repertoires in COVID-19. Assay used: immunoSEQ multiplex PCR; TCRdb lists only in-frame clones, some missing. The table records roughly 200,000 clones, more than 70% of them present only once. What was sequenced was peripheral blood. The source is a woman in her fifties or sixties with acute or convalescent COVID-19.

CDR3 in amino acids: CASSMWGPEKLFF. CDR3 nucleotides: TGTGCCAGTAGTATGTGGGGGCCTGAAAAACTGTTTTTT. The chain joins TRBV19 to TRBJ1-4; the D gene is possibly TRBD1 (6 bases). CDR1 and CDR2 from the germline V gene are LNHDA and SQIVND (reference sequence). Between the trimmed V and J ends, which lost 3 bases and 7 bases, there was a span of 9 bases. The CDR3 extends over 13 amino acids.

The chain joins TRBV30 to TRBJ2-2, with 10 bases aligning to TRBD1. The germline CDR1 and CDR2 sequences are GTSNPN and SVGIG (reference sequence). The trim removed 6 bases at V and 6 bases at J, leaving 4 bases unmatched. The CDR3 totals 13 residues. The CDR3 here is CACPGQGPGELFF. CDR3 DNA sequence: TGTGCCTGCCCGGGACAGGGGCCCGGGGAGCTGTTTTTT.

The chain joins TRBV18 to TRBJ1-2; a possible D gene is TRBD1 (6 bases). This CDR3 region has 14 residues. The V and J ends lost 0 bases and 6 bases respectively, with 11 bases between them. Germline lookup yields CDR1 KGHSH and CDR2 LQKENI. The CDR3 DNA reads as TGTGCCAGCTCACCACCGGGGGGGCGCGATGGCTACACCTTC. Translated: CASSPPGGRDGYTF.

This clone was observed once. The rearrangement joins TRBV30 to TRBJ1-3; TRBD1 matches at 9 bases. The CDR3 totals 17 residues. Germline-derived CDR1 and CDR2 are GTSNPN and SVGIG (reference sequence). Trimming cost V 0 bases and J 7 bases; bases outside gene matches: 13. The CDR3 here is CAWSVRGGQGMRNTIYF. The CDR3 nucleotides read TGTGCCTGGAGTGTACGAGGGGGACAGGGAATGAGGAACACCATATATTTT.

This clone was recorded once. The chain combines TRBV11-2 with TRBJ2-2, with 7 nucleotides matching TRBD1. V gave up 3 bases and J gave up 4 bases; unmatched junction bases: 2. Germline-derived CDR1 and CDR2 are SGHAT and FQNNGV. The CDR3 contains 14 residues. CDR3: CASSLTGFTGELFF. The CDR3 DNA reads TGTGCCAGCAGCTTGACAGGGTTCACCGGGGAGCTGTTTTTT.

As for this clone: The sample has other DNA sequences that encode this CDR3 too. The genes are TRBV7-2 and TRBJ2-1; D might be TRBD2 (5 bases). Germline V gives CDR1 SGHTA, CDR2 FQGNSA. V gave up 1 base and J gave up 7 bases, with 8 bases separating them. The CDR3 length is 13 residues. CDR3 bases: TGTGCCAGCAGCTTAGGGGGAGAGAATGAGCAGTTCTTC. Encoded protein: CASSLGGENEQFF.